In this sample, the clone carrying this T cell receptor (beta chain) turned up once. Its antigen is undetermined. The table came from immunoSEQ multiplex PCR; TCRdb's copy has only in-frame clones and leaves some out. The sample contains approximately 160,000 clones, around 90% of which appear only once. V was trimmed by 6 bases and J by 4 bases, leaving 10 bases between them. Germline V gene data show CDR1 as MDHEN and CDR2 as SYDVKM. CDR3 length: 12 residues. The sample comes from a study of cytomegalovirus exposure and HLA in healthy donors. Overall study results and limits: A list of approximately 160 TCR beta chains associated with cytomegalovirus was given. It was found in a later analysis that first-cohort TCR clusters tended to co-occur in the 90 to 150 validation repertoires.

Material: PBMCs. This receptor was obtained from a woman aged 18-35 years in good health and CMV-seropositive. The chain joins TRBV28 to TRBJ2-7; D remains unclear. CDR3 protein: CASSHGYYEQYF. CDR3 coding DNA: TGTGCCAGCAGCCACGGTTATTACGAGCAGTACTTC.